This passage covers 30 T cell receptor beta chains from one sample sequenced in a study of blood T cell repertoires in COVID-19. Method: immunoSEQ multiplex PCR; TCRdb's copy keeps in-frame clones and lacks some. The sample includes about 110,000 clones, about 80% of them seen just once. The material sequenced was peripheral blood. The receptors originated from an elderly woman with acute or convalescent COVID-19.

This clone was observed a handful of times. CDR3 in DNA: TGTGCCAGCAGTTACTCGACGACAGGGGGCGGTTCTGGCTACACCTTC. Translation gives CASSYSTTGGGSGYTF. This chain joins TRBV6-5 and TRBJ1-2; 10 bases are a match to TRBD1. Germline trimming cut 0 bases from V and 7 bases from J; bases unmatched to any gene: 8. Looked up from germline, CDR1 is MNHEY and CDR2 is SVGAGI. This CDR3 region has 16 residues.

This clone appeared once. The chain employs TRBV16 and TRBJ1-2; 10 positions match TRBD1. CDR1 KGHSY and CDR2 FQNENV come from the germline V gene. The CDR3 runs to 15 residues. V lost 4 bases and J lost 7; bases outside the gene matches: 9. CDR3 sequence: CASSLKGQGTAGYTF. CDR3 bases: TGTGCCAGCAGCCTAAAGGGACAGGGGACGGCTGGCTACACCTTC.

The chain combines TRBV7-2 with TRBJ2-3, with D perhaps TRBD1 (5 bases). The V gene lost 3 bases and the J gene lost 0 bases, with 16 bases spanning the gap. The CDR3 is 17 amino acids. Germline CDR1 is SGHTA and CDR2 is FQGNSA. CDR3 loop: CASSLGLGVGSTDTQYF. The CDR3 nucleotides are TGTGCCAGCAGCTTGGGCCTAGGGGTGGGGAGCACAGATACGCAGTATTTT.

This chain connects TRBV3-1 (or the pseudogene TRBV3-2) to TRBJ2-3; D is perhaps TRBD2 (6 bases). This CDR3 contains 13 residues. The V gene's germline CDR1 is LGHDT and CDR2 YNNKEL (reference sequence). Trimming pared 5 bases from V and 5 bases from J, leaving 11 bases between. CDR3 sequence reads: CASSSSGVDTQYF. Written as DNA, the CDR3 is TGTGCCAGCAGCTCCTCGGGAGTAGATACGCAGTATTTT.

V gene TRBV6-2 or TRBV6-3 combines with J gene TRBJ1-1; D uncertain. This CDR3 is built from 14 residues. CDR1 MNHEY and CDR2 SVGEGT come from the germline V gene. V lost 4 bases and J lost 1, with 10 bases in between. CDR3 sequence reads: CASSSVDGNTEAFF. The CDR3 nucleotides read TGTGCCAGCAGTTCCGTAGATGGGAACACTGAAGCTTTCTTT.

The genes are TRBV7-9 and TRBJ2-7, with a possible D match to TRBD1 (6 bases). V was cut by 5 bases and J by 3 bases, with 8 bases left in between. Looked up from germline, CDR1 is SEHNR and CDR2 is FQNEAQ (reference sequence). The CDR3 runs to 12 residues. The CDR3 DNA is TGTGCCAGCAGCCGGGACAACTACGAGCAGTACTTC. As protein: CASSRDNYEQYF.

The V call is TRBV2, the J call TRBJ1-2; the D is unclear. V dropped 4 bases and J dropped 0 bases, with 6 bases sitting between them. The CDR3 is 13 residues long. CDR1 is SNHLY and CDR2 is FYNNEI in the germline V gene. This CDR3 reads CASSGPANYGYTF. CDR3 nucleotide sequence: TGTGCCAGCAGTGGGCCTGCTAACTATGGCTACACCTTC.

The chain employs TRBV28 and TRBJ1-1; 7 bases map to TRBD1. Germline lookup yields CDR1 MDHEN and CDR2 SYDVKM. The J segment lost 1 base and the V segment lost 6 bases, leaving 5 bases of the junction unmatched. The CDR3 is 14 residues long. CDR3 residues: CASRPGTENTEAFF. For the CDR3, the DNA is TGTGCCAGCAGGCCCGGGACAGAGAACACTGAAGCTTTCTTT.

The chain combines TRBV5-4 with TRBJ1-6; D remains unclear. The CDR3 length is 14 residues. V gave up 4 bases and J gave up 6 bases, with 11 bases separating them. The germline V gene has CDR1 SGHNT and CDR2 YYREEE (reference sequence). The CDR3 bases are TGTGCCAGCAGCGGAGCGGGTCTTAATTCACCCCTCCACTTT. This translates into CASSGAGLNSPLHF.

This chain links TRBV9 with TRBJ1-5; unclear D gene. V was cut by 3 bases and J by 3 bases, with 10 bases left in between. Germline CDR1 reads SGDLS; CDR2 reads YYNGEE. The CDR3 has 14 amino acids. The CDR3 bases are TGTGCCAGCAGCGCCAGTATTGACAATCAGCCCCAGCATTTT. Amino acids: CASSASIDNQPQHF.

The chain carries TRBV19 and TRBJ1-1, with TRBD1 as a possible D gene (5 bases). Trimming took 1 base from V and 2 from J, leaving 11 bases between them. The length of the CDR3 is 15 residues. Germline-derived CDR1 and CDR2 are LNHDA and SQIVND (reference sequence). The CDR3 DNA reads TGTGCCAGTAGTATAGGACGACAGAGAAACACTGAAGCTTTCTTT. It specifies CASSIGRQRNTEAFF.

This clone has more than one count but fewer than ten. This chain connects TRBV7-9 to TRBJ1-4; perhaps TRBD1 as D (6 bases). V was clipped by 5 bases and J by 5 bases, with 15 bases between them. Germline V CDR1 and CDR2: SEHNR, FQNEAQ (reference sequence). The CDR3 contains 15 residues. The CDR3: CASSATGFRNEKLFF. DNA of the CDR3: TGTGCCAGCAGCGCCACAGGGTTCAGAAATGAAAAACTGTTTTTT.

V usage is TRBV7-3 and J usage is TRBJ2-5; D not resolved. V was clipped by 1 base and J by 5 bases, with 8 bases between them. The CDR3 is 13 amino acids. Germline-derived CDR1 and CDR2 are SGHTA and FQGTGA. The CDR3 nucleotides read TGTGCCAGCAGCTTAAATTTTGGCGAGACCCAGTACTTC. Encoded protein: CASSLNFGETQYF.

The genes are TRBV3-1 (or the pseudogene TRBV3-2) and TRBJ2-1, with 13 bases identical to TRBD2. V was clipped by 5 bases and J by 7 bases; unmatched bases: 5. This CDR3 region has 15 residues. Germline CDR1 and CDR2: LGHDT and YNNKEL (reference sequence). CDR3: CASSSLTSGRNEQFF. CDR3 DNA sequence: TGTGCCAGCAGCTCCCTGACTAGCGGGAGGAATGAGCAGTTCTTC.

This clone appeared once. The V call is TRBV21-1, the J call TRBJ1-4; TRBD1, the D gene given by the table, was not confirmed from the DNA. TRBV21-1 is a listed pseudogene. The length of the CDR3 is 17 residues. This CDR3 reads CASSKYLGQSTNEKLFF. The CDR3 nucleotides are TGTGCCAGCAGCAAATACCTCGGACAGTCAACTAATGAAAAACTGTTTTTT.

Note on this clone: One end of the junction does not line up with germline, which may come from a read error. The chain couples TRBV7-7 to TRBJ1-1; D remains ambiguous. Germline V lookup: CDR1 SSHAT, CDR2 FNYEAQ (reference sequence). The CDR3 loop spans 13 amino acids. The CDR3 DNA follows: TGTGCTAGCAGCTTGAGCCGGGACACTGAAGCTTTCTTT. Protein product: CASSLSRDTEAFF. Looking up the rest from reference TRBV7-7 and TRBJ1-1 gives the full variable domain: GAGVSQSPRYKVTKRGQDVTLRCDPISSHATLYWYQQALGQGPEFLTYFNYEAQPDKSGLPSDRFSAERPEGSISTLTIQRTEQRDSAMYRCASSLSRDTEAFFGQGTRLTVV.

The chain is built from TRBV23-1 and TRBJ1-2; 8 bases match TRBD1. TRBV23-1 is marked as an open reading frame, function uncertain. Trimming cost V 7 bases and J 4 bases; bases outside gene matches: 11. The CDR3 consists of 15 residues. CDR3 nucleotides: TGCGCCAGCACCAAATCCCAGGGGGCCGGCTATGGCTACACCTTC. Encoded protein: CASTKSQGAGYGYTF.

The CDR3 region has the DNA TGTGCCAGCAGTGGGACTCTAGATACGCAGTATTTT. This codes for CASSGTLDTQYF. This chain links TRBV2 with TRBJ2-3; TRBD2 is a possible D gene (5 bases). Trimming removed 4 bases from V and 5 bases from J, with 7 bases in between. The CDR3 consists of 12 residues. CDR1 is SNHLY, CDR2 FYNNEI, per germline.

The chain joins TRBV19 to TRBJ2-7, with 8 bases aligning to TRBD2. V was pared by 4 bases and J by 6 bases, with 14 bases of the junction left unmatched. Per germline, CDR1 LNHDA and CDR2 SQIVND (reference sequence). The CDR3 loop spans 16 amino acids. The CDR3 loop reads CASSTRAGVSLFEQYF. The DNA of the CDR3 is TGTGCCAGTAGTACGAGAGCGGGGGTCTCCTTATTCGAGCAGTACTTC.

CDR3 sequence reads: CAISDSGTGGHEQYF. Written as DNA, the CDR3 is TGTGCCATCAGTGACTCCGGGACAGGGGGTCACGAGCAGTACTTC. The genes are TRBV10-3 and TRBJ2-7, with 11 bases that match TRBD1. With V trimmed by 3 bases and J by 5 bases, 6 bases remained unmatched. Looked up from germline, CDR1 is ENHRY and CDR2 is SYGVKD. The CDR3 is 15 amino acids.

The chain has TRBV24-1 and TRBJ2-5; 16 bases line up with TRBD2. The V gene end was trimmed by 4 bases and the J gene end by 3 bases; junction bases not matched to a gene: 7. CDR1 is KGHDR and CDR2 is SFDVKD in the germline V gene. The CDR3 totals 18 residues. The CDR3 bases are TGTGCCACCAGTGACCCGGGACTAGCGGGAGGGCGAAAAGAGACCCAGTACTTC. Translation: CATSDPGLAGGRKETQYF.

The V call is TRBV24-1, the J call TRBJ1-2, with D possibly matching TRBD1 (5 bases). The germline CDR1 and CDR2 sequences are KGHDR and SFDVKD. This CDR3 comprises 13 residues. Trimming removed 3 bases from V and 5 bases from J, with 9 bases in between. CDR3 sequence (DNA): TGTGCCACCAGTGATCATCAGGGTTATGGCTACACCTTC. Protein: CATSDHQGYGYTF.

Details on this clone: Distinct nucleotide sequences in the sample also encode this CDR3. V gene TRBV5-1 combines with J gene TRBJ1-2; D is possibly TRBD1 (5 bases). Germline V gene data show CDR1 as SGHRS and CDR2 as YFSETQ. The length of the CDR3 is 15 residues. Trimming cost V 1 base and J 0 bases, with 10 bases left between them. CDR3 loop: CASSLTGDSNYGYTF. DNA for the CDR3: TGCGCCAGCAGCTTGACGGGGGATTCTAACTATGGCTACACCTTC.

This clone is a singleton in its sample. The chain has TRBV11-3 and TRBJ1-3, with D unresolved. This CDR3 comprises 16 residues. The V gene lost 1 base and the J gene lost 2 bases, with 12 bases spanning the gap. Germline V gene lookup returns CDR1 SGHNT and CDR2 YENEEA. Here the CDR3 DNA reads TGTGCCAGCAGCTTAGCTCGGACTGCCACTGGAAACACCATATATTTT. Translation: CASSLARTATGNTIYF.

This clone was seen more than once but under ten times. The CDR3, as DNA: TGTGCCAGCTCGATTTCAGGGTCTGGAAACACCATATATTTT. Encoded protein: CASSISGSGNTIYF. The chain combines TRBV18 with TRBJ1-3; D possibly corresponds to TRBD1 (5 bases). The germline V gene has CDR1 KGHSH and CDR2 LQKENI. V was clipped by 6 bases and J by 1 base, with 10 bases between them. The CDR3 has 14 amino acids.

This clone was found a few times. The CDR3 DNA reads as TGTGCCAGCAGTGGACAGAATAATTCACCCCTCCACTTT. As protein: CASSGQNNSPLHF. The rearrangement links TRBV27 to TRBJ1-6; a weak D match, TRBD1 (6 bases). Germline loops: CDR1 MNHEY, CDR2 SMNVEV (reference sequence). Deletions cut 5 bases from V and 5 bases from J, with 7 bases between. This CDR3 comprises 13 residues.

This clone was observed a single time. The chain couples TRBV18 to TRBJ2-5; 13 positions match TRBD2. Germline lookup yields CDR1 KGHSH and CDR2 LQKENI. The CDR3 is made up of 17 amino acids. The trim removed 4 bases at V and 5 bases at J, leaving 10 bases unmatched. DNA of the CDR3: TGTGCCAGCTCACTCTCGACTAGCGGGGGGAATGGCGAGACCCAGTACTTC. It is translated as CASSLSTSGGNGETQYF.

This clone was seen a few times. This sequence joins TRBV19 and TRBJ2-1; a weak D match, TRBD1 (5 bases). V lost 2 bases, J lost 3 bases, and 17 bases lay in between. Germline-derived CDR1 and CDR2 are LNHDA and SQIVND (reference sequence). CDR3 size: 17 residues. The CDR3 is CASSILSTGTFYNEQFF. The CDR3 bases are TGTGCCAGTAGTATATTAAGCACAGGCACCTTCTACAATGAGCAGTTCTTC. The full variable domain, in which reference TRBV19 and TRBJ2-1 provide the parts outside the CDR3, is DGGITQSPKYLFRKEGQNVTLSCEQNLNHDAMYWYRQDPGQGLRLIYYSQIVNDFQKGDIAEGYSVSREKKESFPLTVTSAQKNPTAFYLCASSILSTGTFYNEQFFGPGTRLTVL.

V gene TRBV7-3 combines with J gene TRBJ2-3, with 15 bases fitting TRBD2. The V gene end was trimmed by 2 bases and the J gene end by 7 bases; junction bases not matched to a gene: 1. The germline gives CDR1 SGHTA, CDR2 FQGTGA. CDR3 length: 15 residues. The CDR3, as DNA: TGTGCCAGCAGCTTAGGACTAGCGGGGGGGAATACGCAGTATTTT. Protein: CASSLGLAGGNTQYF.

Only a few counts were recorded for this clone. The same CDR3 can be traced to other DNA sequences in this sample. The chain employs TRBV7-9 and TRBJ2-7; D might be TRBD1 (6 bases). Germline assignment: CDR1 SEHNR and CDR2 FQNEAQ (reference sequence). The V end lost 5 bases, the J end lost 7 bases, and 18 bases lay between the germline ends. CDR3 length: 14 amino acids. Here the CDR3 DNA reads TGTGCCAGCAGCGCTGGGGGCAGGAAGGGGGAGCAGTACTTC. Amino acids: CASSAGGRKGEQYF.